One sample yielded the 16 T cell receptor beta chains listed below, sequenced in a study of shared clonotypes between healthy human individuals. Generated by immunoSEQ multiplex PCR, the TCRdb table keeps only in-frame clones and is missing some. The sample gives roughly 530,000 clones, about 96% of which show up once; 0.06% is in the top ten. Material: naive CD4+ T cells sorted from blood. Specified subset: CD45RA+ positively selected. These receptors all come from a woman between 25 and 40 years old in good health.

The J gene is TRBJ1-2, the V gene TRBV28; TRBD1 agrees at 7 bases. Germline CDR1 reads MDHEN; CDR2 reads SYDVKM. The trim removed 3 bases at V and 5 bases at J, leaving 9 bases unmatched. This CDR3 comprises 15 residues. The CDR3 reads CASSFPVEGAYGYTF. In nucleotides, the CDR3 is TGTGCCAGCAGTTTTCCGGTGGAGGGGGCGTATGGCTACACCTTC.

V usage is TRBV28 and J usage is TRBJ2-7; TRBD2 agrees at 8 bases. Germline loops: CDR1 MDHEN, CDR2 SYDVKM. The CDR3 length is 15 residues. V shed 3 bases, J shed 0 bases, and the junction held 4 bases outside the gene matches. The CDR3 region is CASSFSLAGSYEQYF. CDR3 sequence (DNA): TGTGCCAGCAGTTTCTCCCTAGCGGGCTCCTACGAGCAGTACTTC.

This clone was recorded once. The chain uses TRBV2 and TRBJ1-1; 8 bases agree with TRBD1. V lost 3 bases and J lost 9; bases outside the gene matches: 3. The CDR3 length is 12 residues. Per germline, CDR1 SNHLY and CDR2 FYNNEI. The CDR3 sequence is CASSDRGRKAFF. In nucleotides, the CDR3 is TGTGCCAGCAGTGACAGGGGGCGCAAAGCTTTCTTT. Complete variable domain (other parts from reference TRBV2 and TRBJ1-1): EPEVTQTPSHQVTQMGQEVILRCVPISNHLYFYWYRQILGQKVEFLVSFYNNEISEKSEIFDDQFSVERPDGSNFTLKIRSTKLEDSAMYFCASSDRGRKAFFGQGTRLTVV.

The chain links TRBV5-8 to TRBJ2-3, with TRBD2 identical over 13 bases. CDR3 length: 16 amino acids. V was clipped by 1 base and J by 6 bases; unmatched bases: 5. Germline CDR1 and CDR2: SGHTS and YDEGEE. The DNA of the CDR3 is TGTGCCAGCAGCTTGACACTAGCGGGAGGGGAGGATACGCAGTATTTT. Its protein product is CASSLTLAGGEDTQYF.

The rearrangement uses TRBV28 and TRBJ2-3; no firm D call. Between the trimmed V and J ends, which lost 4 bases and 2 bases, there was a span of 7 bases. The CDR3 covers 13 residues. Per the germline V gene, CDR1 is MDHEN and CDR2 is SYDVKM. CDR3 loop: CASSSPITDTQYF. The CDR3 nucleotides read TGTGCCAGCAGTTCGCCTATCACAGATACGCAGTATTTT.

The CDR3 DNA reads TGTGCCAGCAGCGTGGGACAGGGAAGGTTTCAAGAGACCCAGTACTTC. It codes for CASSVGQGRFQETQYF. The rearrangement links TRBV7-9 to TRBJ2-5; 9 nucleotides agree with TRBD1. The CDR3 loop spans 16 amino acids. In germline, CDR1 is SEHNR, CDR2 FQNEAQ (reference sequence). Unmatched junction bases numbered 9, after V lost 5 bases and J lost 2 bases. The whole variable domain, filled in from reference TRBV7-9 and TRBJ2-5, reads DTGVSQNPRHKITKRGQNVTFRCDPISEHNRLYWYRQTLGQGPEFLTYFQNEAQLEKSRLLSDRFSAERPKGSFSTLEIQRTEQGDSAMYLCASSVGQGRFQETQYFGPGTRLLVL.

The chain uses TRBV14 and TRBJ2-7, with D uncertain. The CDR3 loop spans 14 amino acids. CDR1 is SGHDN and CDR2 is FVKESK in the germline V gene. V lost 3 bases to trimming and J lost 5 bases, with 14 bases between them. Here the CDR3 reads CASSHPPWEHEQYF. In DNA, the CDR3 is TGTGCCAGCAGCCATCCCCCTTGGGAACACGAGCAGTACTTC. Full variable domain (missing parts from reference TRBV14 and TRBJ2-7): EAGVTQFPSHSVIEKGQTVTLRCDPISGHDNLYWYRRVMGKEIKFLLHFVKESKQDESGMPNNRFLAERTGGTYSTLKVQPAELEDSGVYFCASSHPPWEHEQYFGPGTRLTVT.

This clone was found a few times. The rearrangement uses TRBV18 and TRBJ1-2, with TRBD1 matching over 7 bases. Per the germline V gene, CDR1 is KGHSH and CDR2 is LQKENI. There are 14 residues in the CDR3. V was pared by 3 bases and J by 7 bases, with 8 bases of the junction left unmatched. DNA for the CDR3: TGTGCCAGCTCACCCTCGACAGGGAAGGCTGGCTACACCTTC. This codes for CASSPSTGKAGYTF.

The gene calls are TRBV7-9 and TRBJ2-3; D is unresolved. Trimming removed 1 base from V and 0 bases from J, with 20 bases in between. The CDR3 is 19 amino acids. Germline CDR1 reads SEHNR; CDR2 reads FQNEAQ (reference sequence). This chain's CDR3 is CASSLEGWVGGPSTDTQYF. DNA of the CDR3: TGTGCCAGCAGCTTAGAAGGTTGGGTTGGCGGTCCTAGCACAGATACGCAGTATTTT.

This rearrangement joins TRBV19 to TRBJ2-1, with D hard to call. The CDR3 sequence is 12 residues long. Germline loops: CDR1 LNHDA, CDR2 SQIVND (reference sequence). V was shortened by 3 bases and J by 9 bases, with 9 bases between the two germline ends. The CDR3 region is CASSIRGLEQFF. As DNA, the CDR3 is TGTGCCAGTAGTATCCGAGGTCTTGAGCAGTTCTTC.

The rearrangement joins TRBV28 to TRBJ1-3; D is unresolved. The CDR3 is 12 amino acids. Germline CDR1 MDHEN, CDR2 SYDVKM. V dropped 8 bases and J dropped 3 bases, with 8 bases sitting between them. The CDR3 here is CASQTDGNTIYF. CDR3 in DNA: TGTGCCAGCCAAACAGATGGAAACACCATATATTTT. The full variable domain, completed using reference TRBV28 and TRBJ1-3, is DVKVTQSSRYLVKRTGEKVFLECVQDMDHENMFWYRQDPGLGLRLIYFSYDVKMKEKGDIPEGYSVSREKKERFSLILESASTNQTSMYLCASQTDGNTIYFGEGSWLTVV.

The chain is built from TRBV19 and TRBJ1-2; possible D gene TRBD1, 5 bases. Germline loops: CDR1 LNHDA, CDR2 SQIVND (reference sequence). This CDR3 spans 16 amino acids. Trimming shortened V by 4 bases and J by 3 bases, and 18 bases separated the two germline ends. CDR3: CASSTTWGQRDYGYTF. CDR3 nucleotide sequence: TGTGCCAGTAGTACAACCTGGGGCCAACGGGACTATGGCTACACCTTC.

The chain uses TRBV19 and TRBJ1-4, with 10 bases lining up with TRBD1. The V segment lost 5 bases and the J segment 7 bases; nucleotides outside the gene matches: 7. Germline assignment: CDR1 LNHDA and CDR2 SQIVND (reference sequence). This CDR3 region has 15 residues. CDR3 in DNA: TGTGCCAGTAGTGAGACGGGGACAGGGGCTGAAAAACTGTTTTTT. Protein sequence: CASSETGTGAEKLFF.

This chain joins TRBV5-1 and TRBJ2-7; tentatively, D is TRBD2 (5 bases). There are 14 residues in the CDR3. Trimming removed 5 bases at V and 5 bases at J, with 17 bases between. CDR1 is SGHRS and CDR2 is YFSETQ in the germline V gene. DNA of the CDR3: TGCGCCAGCAGTATGTCGGGATTTCCCCACGAGCAGTACTTC. It yields the protein CASSMSGFPHEQYF.

This chain uses TRBV21-1 with TRBJ1-2. TRBV21-1 is annotated as a pseudogene. The CDR3 is 12 residues long. CDR3 nucleotides: TGTGCCAGCAGCAAAGTGAGGGATGGCTACACCTTC. It yields the protein CASSKVRDGYTF.

The rearrangement uses TRBV5-1 and TRBJ2-4, with 7 bases aligning to TRBD1. The CDR3 has 16 amino acids. J gave up 0 bases and V 4 bases, and 7 bases lay outside the gene matches. Germline V CDR1 and CDR2: SGHRS, YFSETQ. The CDR3 coding sequence is TGCGCCAGCAGCCCCGGGACAGCCCTAGCCAAAAACATTCAGTACTTC. Translating it yields CASSPGTALAKNIQYF.